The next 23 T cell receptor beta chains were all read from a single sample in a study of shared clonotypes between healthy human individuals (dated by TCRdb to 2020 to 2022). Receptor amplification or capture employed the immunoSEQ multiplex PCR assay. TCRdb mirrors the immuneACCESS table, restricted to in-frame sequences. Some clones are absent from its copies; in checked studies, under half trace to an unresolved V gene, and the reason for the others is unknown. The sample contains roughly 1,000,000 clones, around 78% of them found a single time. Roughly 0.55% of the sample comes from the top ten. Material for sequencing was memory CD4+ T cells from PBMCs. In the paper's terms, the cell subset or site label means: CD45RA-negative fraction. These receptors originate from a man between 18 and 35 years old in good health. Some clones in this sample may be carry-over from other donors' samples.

CDR3 DNA sequence: TGTGCCACCTCCCCAGGTCAGTTGTATGGCTACACCTTC. Its translation is CATSPGQLYGYTF. J is TRBJ1-2 and V is TRBV19; D ambiguous. The CDR3 extends over 13 amino acids. Germline V gene sequence: CDR1 LNHDA, CDR2 SQIVND (reference sequence). V lost 10 bases to trimming and J lost 5 bases, with 17 bases between them.

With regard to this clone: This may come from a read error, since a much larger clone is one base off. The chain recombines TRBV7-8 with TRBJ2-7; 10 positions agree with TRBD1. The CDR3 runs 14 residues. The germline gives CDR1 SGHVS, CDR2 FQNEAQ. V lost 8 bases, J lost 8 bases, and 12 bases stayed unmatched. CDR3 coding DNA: TGTGCCAGCGAACCGGGACAGGGGCGCACTAAGCAGTACTTC. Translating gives CASEPGQGRTKQYF.

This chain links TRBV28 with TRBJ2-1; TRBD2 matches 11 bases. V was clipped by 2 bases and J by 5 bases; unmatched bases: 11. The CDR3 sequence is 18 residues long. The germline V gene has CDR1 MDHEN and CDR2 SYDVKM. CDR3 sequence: CASSLSPRLAGLHNEQFF. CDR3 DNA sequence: TGTGCCAGCAGTTTAAGCCCCAGACTAGCGGGGTTACACAATGAGCAGTTCTTC.

The CDR3 bases are TGTGCCAGCAGTGGGCCATCTAATCAGCCCCAGCATTTT. Its protein product is CASSGPSNQPQHF. J is TRBJ1-5 and V is TRBV2; D is undetermined. CDR3 length equals 13 residues. Germline CDR1 is SNHLY and CDR2 is FYNNEI. The germline V and J ends were trimmed by 4 bases and 4 bases, with 8 bases remaining between them. The full variable domain, with the rest looked up from reference TRBV2 and TRBJ1-5, is EPEVTQTPSHQVTQMGQEVILRCVPISNHLYFYWYRQILGQKVEFLVSFYNNEISEKSEIFDDQFSVERPDGSNFTLKIRSTKLEDSAMYFCASSGPSNQPQHFGDGTRLSIL.

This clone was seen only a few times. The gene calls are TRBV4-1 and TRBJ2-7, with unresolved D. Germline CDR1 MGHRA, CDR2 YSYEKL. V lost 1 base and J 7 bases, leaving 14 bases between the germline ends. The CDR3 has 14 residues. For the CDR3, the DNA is TGCGCCAGCAGCCAAGTCTTACGAGACAAAGAGCAGTACTTC. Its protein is CASSQVLRDKEQYF.

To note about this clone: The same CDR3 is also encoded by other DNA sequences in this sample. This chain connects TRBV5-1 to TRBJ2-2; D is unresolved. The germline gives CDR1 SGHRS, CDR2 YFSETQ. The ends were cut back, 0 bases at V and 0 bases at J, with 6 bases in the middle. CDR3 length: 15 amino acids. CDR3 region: CASSLGQPNTGELFF. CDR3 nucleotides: TGCGCCAGCAGCTTGGGCCAGCCGAACACCGGGGAGCTGTTTTTT. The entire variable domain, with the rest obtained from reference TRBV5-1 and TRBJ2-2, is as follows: KAGVTQTPRYLIKTRGQQVTLSCSPISGHRSVSWYQQTPGQGLQFLFEYFSETQRNKGNFPGRFSGRQFSNSRSEMNVSTLELGDSALYLCASSLGQPNTGELFFGEGSRLTVL.

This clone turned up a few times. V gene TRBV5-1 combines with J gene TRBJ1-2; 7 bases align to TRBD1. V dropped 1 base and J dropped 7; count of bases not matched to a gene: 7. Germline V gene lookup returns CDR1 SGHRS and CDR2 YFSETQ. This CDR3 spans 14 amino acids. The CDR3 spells CASSLIVQGVGYTF. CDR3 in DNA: TGCGCCAGCAGCTTGATTGTTCAGGGGGTTGGCTACACCTTC.

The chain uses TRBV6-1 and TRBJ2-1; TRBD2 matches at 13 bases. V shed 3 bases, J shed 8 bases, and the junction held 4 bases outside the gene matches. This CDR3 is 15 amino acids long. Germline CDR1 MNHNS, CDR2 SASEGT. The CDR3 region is CASSETSGRSDEQFF. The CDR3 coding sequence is TGTGCCAGCAGTGAGACTAGCGGGAGGAGTGATGAGCAGTTCTTC.

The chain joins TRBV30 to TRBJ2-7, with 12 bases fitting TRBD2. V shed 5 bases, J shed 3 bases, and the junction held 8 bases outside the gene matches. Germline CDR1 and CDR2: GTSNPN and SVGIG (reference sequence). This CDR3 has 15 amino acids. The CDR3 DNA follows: TGTGCCTGGGGCCTCAAGACTAGCGGGAGCTACGAGCAGTACTTC. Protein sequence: CAWGLKTSGSYEQYF. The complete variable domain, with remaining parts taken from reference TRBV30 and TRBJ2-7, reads SQTIHQWPATLVQPVGSPLSLECTVEGTSNPNLYWYRQAAGRGLQLLFYSVGIGQISSEVPQNLSASRPQDRQFILSSKKLLLSDSGFYLCAWGLKTSGSYEQYFGPGTRLTVT.

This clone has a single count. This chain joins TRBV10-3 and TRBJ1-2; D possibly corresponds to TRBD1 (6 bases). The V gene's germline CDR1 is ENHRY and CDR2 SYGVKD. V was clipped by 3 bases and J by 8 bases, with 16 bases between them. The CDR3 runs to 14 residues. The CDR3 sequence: CAISDSGDVRGYTF. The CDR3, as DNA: TGTGCCATCAGTGACTCAGGGGACGTTAGGGGCTACACCTTC.

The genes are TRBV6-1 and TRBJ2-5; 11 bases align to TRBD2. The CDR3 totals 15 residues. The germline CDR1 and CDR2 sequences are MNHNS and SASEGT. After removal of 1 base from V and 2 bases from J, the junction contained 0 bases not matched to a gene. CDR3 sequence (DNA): TGTGCCAGCAGTGAAGGGACTAGCGGGCAAGAGACCCAGTACTTC. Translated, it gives CASSEGTSGQETQYF.

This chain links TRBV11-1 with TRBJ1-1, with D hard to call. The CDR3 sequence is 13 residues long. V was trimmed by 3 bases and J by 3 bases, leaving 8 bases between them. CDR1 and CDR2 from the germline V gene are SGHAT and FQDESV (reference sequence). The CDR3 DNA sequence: TGTGCCAGCAGCTTGATCGTGGACACTGAAGCTTTCTTT. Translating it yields CASSLIVDTEAFF. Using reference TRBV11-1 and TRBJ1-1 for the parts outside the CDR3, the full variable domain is EAEVAQSPRYKITEKSQAVAFWCDPISGHATLYWYRQILGQGPELLVQFQDESVVDDSQLPKDRFSAERLKGVDSTLKIQPAELGDSAMYLCASSLIVDTEAFFGQGTRLTVV.

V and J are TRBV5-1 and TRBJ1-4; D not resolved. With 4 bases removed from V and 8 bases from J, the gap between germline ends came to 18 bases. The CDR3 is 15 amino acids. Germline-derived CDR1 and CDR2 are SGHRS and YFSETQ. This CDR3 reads CASSRAFIPSEKLFF. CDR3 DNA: TGCGCCAGCAGCAGGGCGTTCATCCCCTCAGAAAAACTGTTTTTT.

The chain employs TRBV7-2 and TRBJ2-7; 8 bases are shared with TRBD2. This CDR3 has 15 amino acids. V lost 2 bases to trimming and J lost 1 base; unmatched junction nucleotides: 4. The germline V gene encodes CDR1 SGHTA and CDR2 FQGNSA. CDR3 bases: TGTGCCAGCAGCTTAAGGGCTAGCGGGTCCTACGAGCAGTACTTC. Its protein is CASSLRASGSYEQYF.

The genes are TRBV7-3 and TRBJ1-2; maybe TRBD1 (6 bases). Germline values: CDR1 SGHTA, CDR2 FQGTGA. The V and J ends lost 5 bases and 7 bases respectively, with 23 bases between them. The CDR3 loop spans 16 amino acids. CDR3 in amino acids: CASSPTRDGGPGGYTF. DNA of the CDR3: TGTGCCAGCAGCCCCACACGGGACGGGGGGCCTGGTGGCTACACCTTC.

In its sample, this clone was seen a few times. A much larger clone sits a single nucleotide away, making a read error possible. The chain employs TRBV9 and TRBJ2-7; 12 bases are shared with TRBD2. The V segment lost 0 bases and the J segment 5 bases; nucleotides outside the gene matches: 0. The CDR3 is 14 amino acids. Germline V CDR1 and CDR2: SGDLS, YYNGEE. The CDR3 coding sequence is TGTGCCAGCAGCGTAGGACTAGCGGGAGACGAGCAGTACTTC. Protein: CASSVGLAGDEQYF.

The CDR3 loop is CASSAAVSGRNEQFF. The CDR3 nucleotides are TGCGCCAGCAGTGCGGCAGTATCCGGCCGTAATGAGCAGTTCTTC. The V gene is TRBV10-1, the J gene TRBJ2-1; unclear D gene. Trimming left V 4 bases short and J 7 bases short, with 17 bases between. CDR3 length: 15 residues. Germline CDR1 and CDR2: WNHNN and SYGVQD (reference sequence).

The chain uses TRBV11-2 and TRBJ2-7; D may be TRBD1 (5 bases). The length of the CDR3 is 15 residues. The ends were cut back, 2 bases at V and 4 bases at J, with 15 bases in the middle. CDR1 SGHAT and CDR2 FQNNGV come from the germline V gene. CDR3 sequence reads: CASSLRQNQGYEQYF. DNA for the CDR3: TGTGCCAGCAGCTTACGACAGAACCAAGGATACGAGCAGTACTTC.

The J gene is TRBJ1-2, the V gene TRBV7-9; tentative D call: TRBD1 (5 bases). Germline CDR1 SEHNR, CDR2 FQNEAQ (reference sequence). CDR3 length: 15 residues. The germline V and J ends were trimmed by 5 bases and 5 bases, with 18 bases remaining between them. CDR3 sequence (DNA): TGTGCCAGCAGCCCCGATCTGACAGTCCCATATGGCTACACCTTC. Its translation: CASSPDLTVPYGYTF.

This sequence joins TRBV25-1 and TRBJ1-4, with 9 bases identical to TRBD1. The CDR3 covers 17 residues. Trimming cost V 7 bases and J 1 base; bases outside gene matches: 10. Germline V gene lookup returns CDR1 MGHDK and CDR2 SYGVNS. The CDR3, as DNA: TGTGCCAGCACCCCGTCCCGGGACAGGGAAACTAATGAAAAACTGTTTTTT. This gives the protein CASTPSRDRETNEKLFF.

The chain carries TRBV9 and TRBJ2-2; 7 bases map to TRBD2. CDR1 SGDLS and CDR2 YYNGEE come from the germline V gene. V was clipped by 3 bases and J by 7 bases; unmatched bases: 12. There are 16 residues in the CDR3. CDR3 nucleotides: TGTGCCAGCAGCGACCGATGGAGGGAGGGAGGCGGGGAGCTGTTTTTT. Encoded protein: CASSDRWREGGGELFF.

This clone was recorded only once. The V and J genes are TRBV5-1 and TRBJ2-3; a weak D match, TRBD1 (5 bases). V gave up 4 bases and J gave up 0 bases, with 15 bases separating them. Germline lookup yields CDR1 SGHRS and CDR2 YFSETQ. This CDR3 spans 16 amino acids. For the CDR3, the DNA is TGCGCCAGCAGCGTAAACAAGGGGTCTAGCACAGATACGCAGTATTTT. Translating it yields CASSVNKGSSTDTQYF.

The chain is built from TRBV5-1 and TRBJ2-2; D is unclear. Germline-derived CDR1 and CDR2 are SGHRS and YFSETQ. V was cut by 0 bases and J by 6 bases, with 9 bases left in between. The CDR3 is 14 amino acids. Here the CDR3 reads CASSLVPLPGELFF. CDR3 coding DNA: TGCGCCAGCAGCTTGGTTCCTCTCCCCGGGGAGCTGTTTTTT.